This TCR beta chain was sequenced during a study of CD8+ T cells in alopecia areata. At the level of the study: Disease severity was quantified as SALT score of affected scalp area. Points from the study as a whole: Lesional scalp displayed greater clonality than normal scalp, most notably in alopecia totalis/universalis. Tissue-resident alphabeta T cells belonging to normal skin likewise get sequenced within scalp specimens.

Once RNA had been extracted, it was reverse transcribed into cDNA to act as the sequencing template. Some clones are missing from TCRdb's copy, which holds only in-frame ones; the method was immunoSEQ multiplex PCR. This table holds around 100,000 clones, about 71% found once. Noted treatment: oral pan-JAK inhibitor, 5-10 mg twice daily. CDR3 length: 12 residues. Germline CDR1 and CDR2: GTSNPN and SVGIG (reference sequence). Trimming shortened V by 4 bases and J by 3 bases, and 6 bases separated the two germline ends. On this clone itself: Its antigen is unidentified.

The sequence came from a human donor with alopecia areata. The chain carries TRBV30 and TRBJ2-2; possible D gene TRBD2, 5 bases. The specimen was CD8+ T cells sorted from blood, collected at week 44, from a patient treated with tofacitinib. The CDR3 coding sequence is TGTGCCTGGAAAGCGGACACCGGGGAGCTGTTTTTT. This gives the protein CAWKADTGELFF.